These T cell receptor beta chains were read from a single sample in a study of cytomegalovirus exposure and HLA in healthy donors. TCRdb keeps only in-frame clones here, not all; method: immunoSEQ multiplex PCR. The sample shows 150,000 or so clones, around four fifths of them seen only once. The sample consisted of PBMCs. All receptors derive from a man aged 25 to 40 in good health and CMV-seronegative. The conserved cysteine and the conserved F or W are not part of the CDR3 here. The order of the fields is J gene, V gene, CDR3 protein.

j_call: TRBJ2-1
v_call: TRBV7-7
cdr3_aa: ASSKDRDTYNEQF

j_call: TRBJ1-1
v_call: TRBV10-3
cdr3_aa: AISVTPQGSLTEAF

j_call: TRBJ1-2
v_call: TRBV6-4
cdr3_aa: ASSPETTGNYGYT

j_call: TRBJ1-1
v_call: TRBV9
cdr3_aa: ASSGGGLNTEAF

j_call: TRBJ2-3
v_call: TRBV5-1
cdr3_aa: ASSLTSGSTDTQY

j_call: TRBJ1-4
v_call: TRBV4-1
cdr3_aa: ASSGGTGGTNEKLF

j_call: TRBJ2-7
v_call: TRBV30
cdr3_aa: AWSPGHSSFGYEQY

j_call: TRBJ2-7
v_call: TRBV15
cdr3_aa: ATSRASTSGSYEQY

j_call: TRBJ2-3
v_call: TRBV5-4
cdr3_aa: ASSLKEETSGTDTQY

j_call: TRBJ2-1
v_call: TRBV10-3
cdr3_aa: AIRSVDNEQF

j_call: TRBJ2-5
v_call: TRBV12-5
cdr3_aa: ASGLSQQETQY

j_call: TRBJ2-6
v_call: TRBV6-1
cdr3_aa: ASSASGASGANVLT

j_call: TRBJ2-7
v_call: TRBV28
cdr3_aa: ASRPKGAGAYEQY

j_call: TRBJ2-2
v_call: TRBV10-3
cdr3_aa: AIRPGQNTGELF

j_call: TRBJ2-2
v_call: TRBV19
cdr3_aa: ASSRTSGRLTGELF

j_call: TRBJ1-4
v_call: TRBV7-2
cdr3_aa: ASSPPAGGTNEKLF

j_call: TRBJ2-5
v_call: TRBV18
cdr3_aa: ASSSLANQETQY

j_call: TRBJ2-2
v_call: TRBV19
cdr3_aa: ASNTYNRDRGGTGELF

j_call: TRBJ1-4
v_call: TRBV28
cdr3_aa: ASSSAQGGSEKLF

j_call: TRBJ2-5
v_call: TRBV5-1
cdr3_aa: ASSFSRVAGEETQY

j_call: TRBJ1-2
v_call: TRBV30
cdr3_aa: AWSAIRTKNYGYT

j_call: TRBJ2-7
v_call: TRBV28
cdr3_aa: ASSSGTDTYEQY

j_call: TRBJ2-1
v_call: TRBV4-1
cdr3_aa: ASSKIAGSYNEQF

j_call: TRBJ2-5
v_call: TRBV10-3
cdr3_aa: AISESWSSGEQETQY

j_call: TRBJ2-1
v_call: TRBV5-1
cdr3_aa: ASSLVPGAGFNNEQF

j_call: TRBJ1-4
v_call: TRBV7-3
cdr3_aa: ASSLGRGEKLF

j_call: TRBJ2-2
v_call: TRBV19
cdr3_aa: ASVKGQNTGELF

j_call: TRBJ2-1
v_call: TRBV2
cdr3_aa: ASRVEGLVANEQF

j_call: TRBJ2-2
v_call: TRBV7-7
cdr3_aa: ASSFSGSNTGELF

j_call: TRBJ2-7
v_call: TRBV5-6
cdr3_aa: ASSPRGIHDGRSEQY

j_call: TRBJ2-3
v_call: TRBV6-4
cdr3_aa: ASSPSGRAADTQY

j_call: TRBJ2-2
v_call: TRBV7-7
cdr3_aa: ASSLSPWTGRNTGELF

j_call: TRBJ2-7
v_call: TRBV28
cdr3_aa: ASSPPEGGGSYEQY

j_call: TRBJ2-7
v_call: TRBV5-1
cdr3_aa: ASSAGTLAGEWEQY

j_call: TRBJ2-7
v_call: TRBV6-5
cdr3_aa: ASSYAGAGPYEQY

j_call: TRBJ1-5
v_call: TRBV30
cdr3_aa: AWGTGGSNQPQH

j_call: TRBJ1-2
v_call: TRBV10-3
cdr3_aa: AISNRGINYGYT

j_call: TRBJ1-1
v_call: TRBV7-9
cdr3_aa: ASSLIGTGVGTEAF

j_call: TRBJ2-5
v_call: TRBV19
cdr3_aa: ASSKQHYTGETQY

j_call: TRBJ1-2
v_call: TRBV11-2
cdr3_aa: ASSLDSGGWGGYT

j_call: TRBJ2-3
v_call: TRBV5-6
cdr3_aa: ASSSAGVADTQY

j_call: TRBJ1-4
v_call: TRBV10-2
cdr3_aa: ASSDSDRGDDEKLF

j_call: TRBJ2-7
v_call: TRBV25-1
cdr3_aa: ASTATPGQGLYEQY

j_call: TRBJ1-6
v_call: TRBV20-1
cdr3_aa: SGQSNSPLH

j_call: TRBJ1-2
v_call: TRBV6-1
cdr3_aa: ASRPEENYGYT

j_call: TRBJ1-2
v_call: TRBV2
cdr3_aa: ASSEARLRYT